This T cell receptor beta chain was observed in a study of OX40 agonist ivuxolimab in advanced cancers. Study-wide context: Ivuxolimab, which targeted the costimulatory receptor OX40 (CD134), was an agonistic, fully human IgG2 monoclonal antibody. Peripheral TCRbeta sequencing aimed to test whether ivuxolimab altered TCR sequence diversity and caused clonal T-cell expansion. Partial responses were achieved by three dose-escalation patients, of whom one had hepatocellular carcinoma and two had cutaneous melanoma. Intravenous ivuxolimab was administered to patients every 2 weeks at six dose levels: 0.01, 0.1, 0.3, 1.5, 3 and 10 mg/kg. In the dose-escalation cohort, 70% to 90% of patients were male, and the mean age was roughly 60 years with a range of about 20 to 79. The paper describes the monotherapy dose-escalation part (N = 52 patients) of the phase I trial of ivuxolimab. Prior anti-PD-1, anti-PD-L1 or anti-CTLA-4 therapy was permitted, and 40% to 50% of dose-escalation patients had received checkpoint inhibitors. Of the approximately 54 dose-escalation patients, hepatocellular carcinoma was present in roughly 19, melanoma in approximately 15, renal cell carcinoma in 9 and head and neck cancer in 9.

Genomic DNA was extracted from sorted cells for sequencing of the TCRbeta CDR3 region. The immunoSEQ Assay was used to sequence the TCRbeta CDR3 regions. TCRdb holds this immuneACCESS table with in-frame rearrangements only. Some clones are missing; in checked studies, unresolved V genes explain under half, and the rest has no known cause. The sample table records tens of thousands of clones; roughly nine tenths of these occur just once. The ten most abundant clones make up around 5.6% of the sample. Results and caveats for the whole study, not just this receptor: After ivuxolimab, more expanded clones were found on average in CD8+ T cells than in CD4+ T cells. In partial responders in the 0.1-3.0 mg/kg groups, normalized peripheral clonal expansion was found to be among the lowest, especially among CD8+ T cells. Antigen specificity was not determined for the clonally expanded peripheral T cells. At doses from 0.1 to 3.0 mg/kg, clonal expansion was seen in both CD4+ and CD8+ blood T cells between baseline and week 6. Low levels of normalized T-cell clonal expansion were also seen in some patients who did not respond.

V is reduced by 4 bases and J by 0 bases, leaving a spacing of 22 bases between them. The germline V gene (reference sequence) sets CDR1 to SEHNR and CDR2 to FQNEAQ. From cysteine to phenylalanine, the CDR3 is 19 amino acids long. Only the CDR3 part of the read is kept: 57 bases, read in frame from the first base. Remarks on this clone: Its antigen specificity is not known. No per-base quality is available; no much larger clone lies one base away.

The trial excluded patients who had a history of autoimmune disease or who were on systemic immunosuppression. Peripheral blood for TCR sequencing was drawn from every dose cohort at baseline, at cycle 4 day 1 and at cycle 7 day 1. Samples came from an open-label, multicenter, first-in-human phase I dose-escalation trial of ivuxolimab. Adults with locally advanced or metastatic head and neck squamous cell, hepatocellular, melanoma or renal cell carcinoma were enrolled in the trial. Before TCR sequencing, CD4+ T cells and CD8+ T cells were sorted from peripheral blood as separate populations. The receptor chain draws on TRBV7-9 and TRBJ1-3; matching of 6 bases hints at TRBD1 as the D gene. The sequencing used CD4+ or CD8+ T cells sorted from blood, collected in a trial of the OX40 agonist ivuxolimab. The sequence was obtained from an adult with an advanced solid tumor such as melanoma, head and neck, liver or kidney cancer. CDR3 region: CASSSSRGGGEYSGNTIYF. The DNA sequence is as follows: TGTGCCAGCAGCTCATCCCGGGGAGGGGGGGAGTACTCTGGAAACACCATATATTTT.